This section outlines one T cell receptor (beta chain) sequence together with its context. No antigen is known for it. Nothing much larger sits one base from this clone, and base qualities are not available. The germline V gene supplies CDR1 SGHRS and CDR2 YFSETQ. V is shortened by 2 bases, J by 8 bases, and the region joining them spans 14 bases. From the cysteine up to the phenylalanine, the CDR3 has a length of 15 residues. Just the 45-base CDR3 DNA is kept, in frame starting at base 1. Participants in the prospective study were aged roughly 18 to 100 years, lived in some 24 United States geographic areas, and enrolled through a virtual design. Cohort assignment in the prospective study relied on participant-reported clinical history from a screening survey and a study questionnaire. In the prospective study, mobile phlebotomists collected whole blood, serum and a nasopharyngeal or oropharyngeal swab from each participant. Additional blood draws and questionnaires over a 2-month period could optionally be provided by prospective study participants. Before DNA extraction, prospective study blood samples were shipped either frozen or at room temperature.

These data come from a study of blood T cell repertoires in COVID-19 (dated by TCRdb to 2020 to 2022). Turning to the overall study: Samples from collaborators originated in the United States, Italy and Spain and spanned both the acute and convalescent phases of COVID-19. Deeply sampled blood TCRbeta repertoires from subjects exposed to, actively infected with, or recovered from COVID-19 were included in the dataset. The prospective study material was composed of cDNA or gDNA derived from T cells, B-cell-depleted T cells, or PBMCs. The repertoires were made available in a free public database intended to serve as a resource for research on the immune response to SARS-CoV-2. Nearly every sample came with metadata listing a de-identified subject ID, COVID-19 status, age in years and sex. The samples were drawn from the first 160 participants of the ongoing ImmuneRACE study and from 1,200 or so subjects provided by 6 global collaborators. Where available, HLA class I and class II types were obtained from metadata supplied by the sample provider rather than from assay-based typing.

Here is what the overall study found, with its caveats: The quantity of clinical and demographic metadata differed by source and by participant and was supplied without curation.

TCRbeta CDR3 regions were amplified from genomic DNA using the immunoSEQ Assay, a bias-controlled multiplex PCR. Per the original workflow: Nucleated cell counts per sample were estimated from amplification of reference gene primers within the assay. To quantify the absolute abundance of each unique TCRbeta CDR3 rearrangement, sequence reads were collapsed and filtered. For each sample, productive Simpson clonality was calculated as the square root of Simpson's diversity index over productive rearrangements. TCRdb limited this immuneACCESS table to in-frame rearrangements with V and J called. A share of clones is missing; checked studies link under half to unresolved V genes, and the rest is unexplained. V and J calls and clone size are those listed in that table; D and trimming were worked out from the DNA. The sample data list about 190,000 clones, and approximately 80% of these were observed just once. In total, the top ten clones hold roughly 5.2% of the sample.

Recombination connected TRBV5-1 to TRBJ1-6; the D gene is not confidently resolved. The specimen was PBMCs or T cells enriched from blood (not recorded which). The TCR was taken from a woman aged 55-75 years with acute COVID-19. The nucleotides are TGCGCCAGCAGCTTTATGCTGCGGGCGGATTCACCCCTCCACTTT. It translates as CASSFMLRADSPLHF.